The 22 T cell receptor beta chains in this list originate from one sample, sequenced in a study of regulatory T cells in long-lasting Graves disease. The time point: newly diagnosed GD, antithyroid drugs for less than 3 months. With RNA extracted from PBMCs as input, the TCR library was made. Sequencing libraries for TCR beta were prepared with iRepertoire HTBI primers and Arm-PCR of CDR3 regions. One entry per CDR3 protein, called by TCRdb with MiXCR from the multiplex PCR reads. This sample has around 450,000 distinct CDR3 sequences, with about 17% found just once. The same sample was also studied in work on T cells in Graves' hyperthyroidism and ophthalmopathy.

The starting material was peripheral blood mononuclear cells (PBMCs), obtained at new diagnosis, from a patient treated with antithyroid drugs. These receptor sequences come from a man aged 40-50 years with Graves disease.

This clonotype appeared a few times. The J gene is TRBJ1-2, the V gene TRBV13; 7 nucleotides agree with TRBD1. Trimming cost V 5 bases and J 3 bases; bases outside gene matches: 12. Germline V gene data show CDR1 as PRHDT and CDR2 as FYEKMQ (reference sequence). There are 16 residues in the CDR3. The CDR3 bases are TGTGCCAGCAGCACACAAGGGGGCCCTTCTTACTATGGCTACACCTTC. It encodes CASSTQGGPSYYGYTF.

In this sample, this clonotype turned up many times. The genes are TRBV7-8 and TRBJ1-4; D call uncertain. This CDR3 is 15 amino acids long. CDR1 is SGHVS, CDR2 FQNEAQ, per germline. Trimming took 2 bases from V and 3 from J, leaving 10 bases between them. The CDR3 DNA reads as TGTGCCAGCAGCTTATGGCGTCAGCCTAATGAAAAACTGTTTTTT. It codes for CASSLWRQPNEKLFF.

This clonotype was recorded at least ten times. The junction differs from germline at one of its ends, possibly a read error. The J gene is TRBJ2-1, the V gene TRBV20-1, with 11 bases fitting TRBD2. There are 13 residues in the CDR3. The V gene's germline CDR1 is DFQATT and CDR2 SNEGSKA (reference sequence). The CDR3 spells CSARDTSLAGGHF. The CDR3 nucleotides read TGCAGTGCTAGAGATACATCCCTAGCGGGAGGACACTTC.

The chain uses TRBV12-3 or TRBV12-4 and TRBJ2-3, with 8 bases fitting TRBD2. The V and J ends lost 6 bases and 3 bases, in that order; junction bases with no gene match: 8. The CDR3 runs to 15 residues. CDR3: CASRPTSGRTDTQYF. CDR3 nucleotides: TGTGCCAGCAGACCTACTAGCGGTAGAACAGATACGCAGTATTTT.

The rearrangement joins TRBV29-1 to TRBJ2-5; the match to TRBD2 covers 12 bases. Germline assignment: CDR1 SQVTM and CDR2 ANQGSEA. Germline trimming cut 7 bases from V and 4 bases from J; bases unmatched to any gene: 7. This CDR3 is built from 14 residues. The CDR3 loop reads CSASSGGGGETQYF. For the CDR3, the DNA is TGCAGCGCGTCTAGCGGGGGGGGTGGAGAGACCCAGTACTTC.

Only a few counts were recorded for this clonotype. The chain has TRBV28 and TRBJ2-7; possibly TRBD2 for D (5 bases). The V end lost 7 bases, the J end lost 6 bases, and 16 bases lay between the germline ends. CDR3 length: 13 amino acids. The V gene's germline CDR1 is MDHEN and CDR2 SYDVKM. The CDR3 loop reads CASKRRQDSEQYF. In nucleotides, the CDR3 is TGTGCCAGCAAGAGGCGGCAGGACTCCGAGCAGTACTTC.

The chain recombines TRBV27 with TRBJ2-5; 8 nucleotides line up with TRBD2. Looked up from germline, CDR1 is MNHEY and CDR2 is SMNVEV (reference sequence). J lost 6 bases, V lost 0 bases, and 3 bases had no gene match. The CDR3 has 14 residues. As DNA, the CDR3 is TGTGCCAGCAGTTTATCCCGCGGGAGGAAGACCCAGTACTTC. Encoded protein: CASSLSRGRKTQYF.

The gene calls are TRBV6-1 and TRBJ2-7, with D possibly being TRBD2 (5 bases). Germline-derived CDR1 and CDR2 are MNHNS and SASEGT. The V and J ends lost 6 bases and 6 bases respectively, with 15 bases between them. The CDR3 runs to 13 residues. The CDR3 spells CASRTQLVSEQYF. The CDR3 bases are TGTGCCAGCAGGACCCAACTAGTCTCCGAGCAGTACTTC.

There are many counts of this clonotype. This chain uses TRBV7-9 with TRBJ2-1, with a weak D call TRBD2 (6 bases). The CDR3 length is 15 residues. Germline loops: CDR1 SEHNR, CDR2 FQNEAQ (reference sequence). The V end was cut by 3 bases, the J end by 5 bases, with 14 bases between. The CDR3 DNA sequence: TGTGCCAGCAGCTTCACTGGCGGGACGAACAATGAGCAGTTCTTC. This codes for CASSFTGGTNNEQFF.

This clonotype has ten or more counts. The genes are TRBV7-8 and TRBJ2-1; 9 bases agree with TRBD2. The CDR3 runs 14 residues. V dropped 4 bases and J dropped 7; count of bases not matched to a gene: 5. The germline V gene encodes CDR1 SGHVS and CDR2 FQNEAQ. In DNA form, the CDR3 reads TGTGCCAGCAGCTACCTAGCGGGAAGGAATGAGCAGTTCTTC. It is translated as CASSYLAGRNEQFF.

On this clonotype: Sequence at one end of the junction differs from germline and may be a read error. The chain uses TRBV6-2 or TRBV6-3 and TRBJ2-3; the D is unclear. Germline values: CDR1 MNHEY, CDR2 SVGEGT. This CDR3 comprises 9 residues. CDR3 sequence: CASSYLGFF. CDR3 DNA: TGTGCCAGCAGTTACCTGGGTTTTTTT.

This clonotype was observed a handful of times. This chain uses TRBV5-1 with TRBJ2-5; 8 bases agree with TRBD1. J was trimmed by 4 bases and V by 2 bases; bases with no gene match: 7. This CDR3 contains 15 residues. Germline CDR1 and CDR2: SGHRS and YFSETQ. The chain's CDR3 is CASSFSTGGGETQYF. CDR3 DNA: TGCGCCAGCAGCTTTAGTACAGGGGGAGGAGAGACCCAGTACTTC.

The chain combines TRBV7-9 with TRBJ2-7; 8 positions match TRBD2. Germline V gives CDR1 SEHNR, CDR2 FQNEAQ (reference sequence). The CDR3 runs to 14 residues. V trimming: 7 bases; J trimming: 4 bases; junction bases outside the gene matches: 9. The CDR3 spells CASTRAGASYEQYF. The CDR3, as DNA: TGTGCCAGCACCAGAGCGGGAGCTTCGTACGAGCAGTACTTC.

This chain links TRBV11-2 with TRBJ1-4; 10 nucleotides align to TRBD1. The length of the CDR3 is 17 residues. Germline V lookup: CDR1 SGHAT, CDR2 FQNNGV. The ends lost 5 bases at V and 6 bases at J; junction bases unmatched: 12. CDR3 sequence (DNA): TGTGCCAGCAGCGCCGGGGACAGGGGATTTGGTGATGAAAAACTGTTTTTT. Protein sequence: CASSAGDRGFGDEKLFF. The variable domain in full, completed from reference TRBV11-2 and TRBJ1-4, reads EAGVAQSPRYKIIEKRQSVAFWCNPISGHATLYWYQQILGQGPKLLIQFQNNGVVDDSQLPKDRFSAERLKGVDSTLKIQPAKLEDSAVYLCASSAGDRGFGDEKLFFGSGTQLSVL.

Ten or more counts support this clonotype. The V call is TRBV19, the J call TRBJ2-2; D is undetermined. The CDR3 length is 14 residues. Germline lookup yields CDR1 LNHDA and CDR2 SQIVND (reference sequence). The V gene lost 5 bases and the J gene lost 4 bases, with 11 bases spanning the gap. The CDR3 DNA sequence: TGTGCCAGTAGTCAAGGACGCAGCACCGGGGAGCTGTTTTTT. Translating it yields CASSQGRSTGELFF.

The chain carries TRBV24-1 and TRBJ2-5; the D gene is possibly TRBD2 (7 bases). Trimming shortened V by 2 bases and J by 4 bases, and 13 bases separated the two germline ends. The CDR3 is 15 amino acids. Germline V gene sequence: CDR1 KGHDR, CDR2 SFDVKD. CDR3 region: CATSDSWGGLETQYF. In DNA form, the CDR3 reads TGTGCCACCAGTGATTCCTGGGGGGGCCTAGAGACCCAGTACTTC.

This clonotype was recorded at least ten times. This rearrangement joins TRBV12-3 or TRBV12-4 to TRBJ1-2, with a tentative D call TRBD1 (5 bases). The germline V and J ends were trimmed by 6 bases and 2 bases, with 13 bases remaining between them. CDR3 length: 14 residues. In DNA, the CDR3 is TGTGCCAGCAGACATACAGGAGAAAACTATGGCTACACCTTC. Translated: CASRHTGENYGYTF.

This clonotype was counted many times. DNA of the CDR3: TGCGCCAGCAGCATACTAGCGGGAGTTGTAGAGACCCAGTACTTC. Amino acid sequence: CASSILAGVVETQYF. The chain carries TRBV5-1 and TRBJ2-5; TRBD2 matches 11 bases. The J segment lost 4 bases and the V segment lost 4 bases, leaving 6 bases of the junction unmatched. This CDR3 has 15 residues. Germline lookup yields CDR1 SGHRS and CDR2 YFSETQ.

Of note for this clonotype: A read error likely explains this, since a far larger clone differs by one base. The genes are TRBV7-2 and TRBJ2-3; TRBD2 matches 9 bases. From germline, CDR1 is SGHTA and CDR2 FQGNSA. V gave up 5 bases and J gave up 10 bases; unmatched junction bases: 4. This CDR3 is built from 12 residues. CDR3 sequence: CASSPGLAAQYF. The DNA for the CDR3 is TGTGCCAGCAGCCCGGGACTAGCTGCGCAGTATTTT.

This clonotype was picked up many times. The chain has TRBV7-2 and TRBJ2-1, with TRBD1 matching 7 bases. The CDR3 length is 13 residues. Germline V gene sequence: CDR1 SGHTA, CDR2 FQGNSA. J lost 5 bases, V lost 4 bases, and 2 bases had no gene match. The CDR3: CASSSDRDNEQFF. The CDR3 bases are TGTGCCAGCAGCTCCGACAGGGACAATGAGCAGTTCTTC.

Note on this clonotype: This may come from a read error, since a much larger clone is one base off. This rearrangement joins TRBV20-1 to TRBJ2-3; D gene ambiguous. The J call may be wrong; the DNA end is better matched by TRBJ2-5. Germline V CDR1 and CDR2: DFQATT, SNEGSKA (reference sequence). The CDR3 covers 10 residues. CDR3 protein: CSATRETQYF. The CDR3 nucleotides read TGCAGTGCTACCCGGGAGACCCAGTACTTC.

In this sample, this clonotype turned up many times. The chain recombines TRBV6-1 with TRBJ2-7; possibly TRBD2 for D (6 bases). This CDR3 has 12 residues. Germline values: CDR1 MNHNS, CDR2 SASEGT. V lost 6 bases and J lost 2, with 8 bases in between. CDR3 in DNA: TGTGCCAGCAGCCGCGGGACCTACGAGCAGTACTTC. Its protein is CASSRGTYEQYF.